A selection of T cell receptor beta chains follows, all from one sample in a study of cytomegalovirus exposure and HLA in healthy donors. The assay was immunoSEQ multiplex PCR, and TCRdb's table has in-frame clones only and misses some. The table has about 220,000 clones, 75% to 90% seen once; the top ten hold about 0.77%. Material: PBMCs. The receptors shown here come from a boy between 2 and 10 years old in good health and CMV-seronegative. CDR3s include the opening cysteine and the closing phenylalanine or tryptophan. The order of the fields is J gene, V gene, D gene, CDR3 length, clone size, CDR3 protein, CDR3 DNA. A D gene is named only where the DNA matches it firmly. Clone size is given for some rows only: seen once, a few or many times, or a class if the clone is expanded.

J: TRBJ2-1
V: TRBV7-9
D: TRBD2
length: 17
size: NA
CDR3: CASSLGLLAGGRNEQFF
DNA: TGTGCCAGCAGCTTAGGCCTCCTAGCGGGAGGACGGAATGAGCAGTTCTTC

J: TRBJ2-5
V: TRBV6-5
D: NA
length: 12
size: NA
CDR3: CASRSIIETQYF
DNA: TGTGCCAGCAGATCTATTATAGAGACCCAGTACTTC

J: TRBJ1-4
V: TRBV2
D: NA
length: 14
size: NA
CDR3: CASSDVRYNEKLFF
DNA: TGTGCCAGCAGTGACGTCAGGTATAATGAAAAACTGTTTTTT

J: TRBJ2-2
V: TRBV29-1
D: NA
length: 13
size: NA
CDR3: CSVLTPYTGELFF
DNA: TGCAGCGTTCTGACACCGTACACCGGGGAGCTGTTTTTT

J: TRBJ2-4
V: TRBV7-8
D: NA
length: 15
size: NA
CDR3: CASSSNLPGLNIQYF
DNA: TGTGCCAGCAGCAGCAACTTACCGGGACTTAACATTCAGTACTTC

J: TRBJ2-7
V: TRBV7-7
D: NA
length: 16
size: NA
CDR3: CASSLIGLAPPYEQYF
DNA: TGTGCTAGCAGCTTAATTGGCCTAGCTCCTCCCTACGAGCAGTACTTC

J: TRBJ1-2
V: TRBV27
D: NA
length: 14
size: once
CDR3: CASSPLTVGYGYTF
DNA: TGTGCCAGCAGCCCCCTGACAGTTGGCTATGGCTACACCTTC

J: TRBJ2-3
V: TRBV27
D: TRBD2
length: 19
size: NA
CDR3: CASSLSPITSGVGTDTQYF
DNA: TGTGCCAGCAGTTTATCTCCCATTACTAGCGGGGTGGGCACAGATACGCAGTATTTT

J: TRBJ2-1
V: TRBV15
D: NA
length: 15
size: NA
CDR3: CATSTGDSGHNEQFF
DNA: TGTGCCACCAGCACGGGGGACTCGGGCCACAATGAGCAGTTCTTC

J: TRBJ2-1
V: TRBV30
D: TRBD2
length: 15
size: NA
CDR3: CAWSALAGSYNEQFF
DNA: TGTGCCTGGAGTGCACTAGCGGGCTCCTACAATGAGCAGTTCTTC

J: TRBJ2-5
V: TRBV7-6
D: NA
length: 13
size: NA
CDR3: CASSLQGQETQYF
DNA: TGTGCCAGCAGCTTACAGGGTCAAGAGACCCAGTACTTC

J: TRBJ1-2
V: TRBV6-5
D: NA
length: 13
size: NA
CDR3: CASSPRGNYGYTF
DNA: TGTGCCAGCAGTCCGCGGGGGAACTATGGCTACACCTTC

J: TRBJ1-2
V: TRBV7-2
D: TRBD1
length: 18
size: once
CDR3: CASSPAPGVQGARYGYTF
DNA: TGTGCCAGCAGCCCCGCTCCGGGGGTACAGGGGGCAAGATATGGCTACACCTTC

J: TRBJ1-4
V: TRBV15
D: TRBD1
length: 14
size: NA
CDR3: CATSRRTGEEKLFF
DNA: TGTGCCACCAGCAGGAGGACAGGGGAGGAAAAACTGTTTTTT

J: TRBJ2-5
V: TRBV7-2
D: TRBD2
length: 15
size: NA
CDR3: CASSWAYSGKETQYF
DNA: TGTGCCAGCAGCTGGGCCTATAGCGGGAAAGAGACCCAGTACTTC

J: TRBJ2-7
V: TRBV6-4
D: NA
length: 12
size: NA
CDR3: CASSRTDYEQYF
DNA: TGTGCCAGCAGTAGGACAGACTACGAGCAGTACTTC

J: TRBJ1-2
V: TRBV5-1
D: TRBD1
length: 13
size: NA
CDR3: CASSSDRGYGYTF
DNA: TGCGCCAGCAGCTCCGACAGGGGTTATGGCTACACCTTC

J: TRBJ2-7
V: TRBV11-2
D: NA
length: 17
size: NA
CDR3: CASSHGRADGISYEQYF
DNA: TGTGCCAGCAGCCACGGTCGGGCGGACGGGATCTCCTACGAGCAGTACTTC

J: TRBJ1-3
V: TRBV4-1
D: TRBD1
length: 18
size: NA
CDR3: CASSQDGTGSYSGNTIYF
DNA: TGCGCCAGCAGCCAAGATGGGACAGGCAGTTACTCTGGAAACACCATATATTTT

J: TRBJ1-2
V: TRBV5-1
D: NA
length: 12
size: NA
CDR3: CASSSSRNGYTF
DNA: TGCGCCAGCAGCAGTTCGAGGAATGGCTACACCTTC

J: TRBJ2-2
V: TRBV5-8
D: NA
length: 13
size: NA
CDR3: CASSPDMSGELFF
DNA: TGTGCCAGCAGCCCTGACATGTCCGGGGAGCTGTTTTTT

J: TRBJ2-5
V: TRBV27
D: NA
length: 15
size: NA
CDR3: CASSLGGSRQETQYF
DNA: TGTGCCAGCAGTCTTGGGGGGTCTCGCCAAGAGACCCAGTACTTC

J: TRBJ2-1
V: TRBV7-6
D: TRBD1
length: 14
size: NA
CDR3: CASSPRPRGNEQFF
DNA: TGTGCCAGCAGCCCCCGTCCCAGGGGGAATGAGCAGTTCTTC

J: TRBJ2-2
V: TRBV2
D: NA
length: 15
size: NA
CDR3: CASRSGREYTGELFF
DNA: TGTGCCAGCAGGTCAGGGCGGGAATACACCGGGGAGCTGTTTTTT

J: TRBJ2-7
V: TRBV15
D: NA
length: 15
size: NA
CDR3: CATSRDAGIGYEQYF
DNA: TGTGCCACCAGCAGAGATGCCGGGATCGGATACGAGCAGTACTTC

J: TRBJ1-5
V: TRBV18
D: NA
length: 16
size: NA
CDR3: CASSPTTGNSNQPQHF
DNA: TGTGCCAGCTCACCTACGACAGGAAATAGCAATCAGCCCCAGCATTTT

J: TRBJ1-2
V: TRBV7-9
D: TRBD1
length: 15
size: NA
CDR3: CASSPRGTGIYGYTF
DNA: TGTGCCAGCAGCCCGCGCGGGACAGGGATCTATGGCTACACCTTC

J: TRBJ1-1
V: TRBV27
D: NA
length: 13
size: NA
CDR3: CASSNPQGTEAFF
DNA: TGTGCCAGCAGCAACCCGCAGGGAACTGAAGCTTTCTTT

J: TRBJ2-1
V: TRBV4-2
D: TRBD2
length: 17
size: NA
CDR3: CASSQVSGRDLNNEQFF
DNA: TGTGCCAGCAGCCAAGTTAGCGGGAGGGATCTTAACAATGAGCAGTTCTTC

J: TRBJ2-7
V: TRBV11-2
D: TRBD1
length: 13
size: NA
CDR3: CASSLMTGVEQYF
DNA: TGTGCCAGCAGCTTGATGACAGGGGTAGAGCAGTACTTC

J: TRBJ2-7
V: TRBV6-1
D: NA
length: 14
size: few
CDR3: CASSESLQGYEQYF
DNA: TGTGCCAGCAGTGAAAGTCTCCAGGGTTACGAGCAGTACTTC

J: TRBJ1-1
V: TRBV4-2
D: NA
length: 14
size: NA
CDR3: CASSQGQVNTEAFF
DNA: TGTGCCAGCAGCCAAGGACAGGTGAACACTGAAGCTTTCTTT

J: TRBJ2-7
V: TRBV12-5
D: NA
length: 11
size: NA
CDR3: CASGFNYEQYF
DNA: TGTGCTAGTGGTTTCAACTACGAGCAGTACTTC

J: TRBJ1-1
V: TRBV14
D: NA
length: 16
size: once
CDR3: CASSQAWQRPDTEAFF
DNA: TGTGCCAGCAGCCAAGCGTGGCAGCGCCCCGACACTGAAGCTTTCTTT

J: TRBJ2-5
V: TRBV7-8
D: TRBD2
length: 14
size: NA
CDR3: CASSPGTSTVTQYF
DNA: TGTGCCAGCAGCCCCGGGACTAGCACCGTGACCCAGTACTTC

J: TRBJ1-1
V: TRBV5-1
D: NA
length: 17
size: few
CDR3: CASSLIDSLGRVTEAFF
DNA: TGCGCCAGCAGCTTAATAGACTCCTTAGGCAGGGTTACTGAAGCTTTCTTT

J: TRBJ1-3
V: TRBV19
D: NA
length: 14
size: NA
CDR3: CASSIQGSRNTIYF
DNA: TGTGCCAGTAGTATCCAGGGCTCTAGAAACACCATATATTTT

J: TRBJ1-2
V: TRBV6-5
D: NA
length: 11
size: NA
CDR3: CASRGAYGYTF
DNA: TGTGCCAGCAGGGGGGCTTATGGCTACACCTTC

J: TRBJ1-5
V: TRBV25-1
D: NA
length: 13
size: once
CDR3: CASSGVVQQPQHF
DNA: TGTGCCAGCAGTGGGGTCGTACAGCAGCCCCAGCATTTT

J: TRBJ1-4
V: TRBV6-1
D: NA
length: 13
size: few
CDR3: CASTPGGVEKLFF
DNA: TGTGCCAGCACTCCGGGCGGGGTAGAAAAACTGTTTTTT